Described below is a single T cell receptor beta chain sequence and its context. Its antigen is currently unknown. Axillary draining lymph nodes of breast cancer patients supplied the node samples. The data belong to a study of breast tumors, draining lymph nodes, adjacent tissues. Trimming took off 6 bases at V and 10 bases at J, with 15 bases between the two ends. In germline, CDR1 is MNHEY, CDR2 SVGEGT. The CDR3 covers 12 residues. MiXCR, applied by TCRdb to the multiplex PCR reads, yields one record per CDR3 protein. Of 85,000 to 120,000 distinct CDR3 sequences in the sample, about 31% were seen once. General study results and limits: Tumor TCR diversity was below lymph nodes but above nontumor tissue.

Sequenced material: axillary lymph node tissue. The V and J genes are TRBV6-2 or TRBV6-3 and TRBJ1-2; no clear D. This clonotype was obtained from a female donor with breast cancer. Some clones in this sample may be carry-over from other donors' samples. The CDR3: CASSLREGHYTF. CDR3 in DNA: TGTGCCAGCAGCCTCCGGGAAGGCCACTACACCTTC.